The rows below give T cell receptor beta chains drawn from one sample of a study of blood T cell repertoires in COVID-19. The data were produced by immunoSEQ multiplex PCR, yet TCRdb's version contains in-frame clones alone and is incomplete. Among 250,000 to 400,000 clones listed, approximately 87% were seen once. The sample comprised peripheral blood. Receptors were obtained from a woman aged 30 to 39 with COVID-19, enrolled during active disease. Each CDR3 is given with its conserved first and last residue. D genes are given only for firm matches. Clone size is given for some rows only: seen once, a few or many times, or a class if the clone is expanded.

abundance: NA; v_gene: TRBV30; d_gene: NA; j_gene: TRBJ2-7; CDR3aa: CAWSEVGQSYSYEQYF; CDR3nt: TGTGCCTGGAGCGAGGTAGGACAGTCCTATAGCTACGAGCAGTACTTC
abundance: few; v_gene: TRBV5-1; d_gene: TRBD2; j_gene: TRBJ2-7; CDR3aa: CASSFGLAGRSEQYF; CDR3nt: TGCGCCAGCAGCTTCGGGCTAGCGGGGAGATCCGAGCAGTACTTC
abundance: NA; v_gene: TRBV3-1/TRBV3-2; d_gene: TRBD1; j_gene: TRBJ2-3; CDR3aa: CASSQDYRQGKDTQYF; CDR3nt: TGTGCCAGCAGCCAAGATTATAGACAGGGCAAAGATACGCAGTATTTT
abundance: once; v_gene: TRBV6-5; d_gene: TRBD1; j_gene: TRBJ2-7; CDR3aa: CASGQDRDYEQYF; CDR3nt: TGTGCCAGCGGTCAGGACAGGGACTACGAGCAGTACTTC
abundance: NA; v_gene: TRBV15; d_gene: NA; j_gene: TRBJ2-1; CDR3aa: CATSPRRGSYNEQFF; CDR3nt: TGTGCCACCAGTCCCCGCCGGGGCTCCTACAATGAGCAGTTCTTC
abundance: NA; v_gene: TRBV5-1; d_gene: TRBD2; j_gene: TRBJ2-1; CDR3aa: CASSLVAGDLNEQFF; CDR3nt: TGCGCCAGCAGCTTGGTAGCGGGAGATCTGAATGAGCAGTTCTTC
abundance: NA; v_gene: TRBV5-1; d_gene: TRBD1; j_gene: TRBJ1-6; CDR3aa: CASREQGENSPLHF; CDR3nt: TGCGCCAGCAGGGAACAGGGGGAAAATTCACCCCTCCACTTT
abundance: NA; v_gene: TRBV5-1; d_gene: TRBD1; j_gene: TRBJ2-7; CDR3aa: CASSLAGQGARDEQYF; CDR3nt: TGCGCCAGCAGCTTGGCGGGGCAGGGGGCTCGGGACGAGCAGTACTTC
abundance: NA; v_gene: TRBV6-4; d_gene: NA; j_gene: TRBJ2-2; CDR3aa: CASKGLDTGELFF; CDR3nt: TGTGCCAGCAAGGGGCTAGACACCGGGGAGCTGTTTTTT
abundance: NA; v_gene: TRBV30; d_gene: TRBD2; j_gene: TRBJ2-7; CDR3aa: CAWSVEGLAEYEQYF; CDR3nt: TGTGCCTGGAGTGTAGAAGGCCTAGCGGAATACGAGCAGTACTTC
abundance: NA; v_gene: TRBV30; d_gene: TRBD2; j_gene: TRBJ2-2; CDR3aa: CALKGRANGELFF; CDR3nt: TGTGCCTTAAAAGGGAGGGCTAACGGGGAGCTGTTTTTT
abundance: NA; v_gene: TRBV2; d_gene: NA; j_gene: TRBJ1-1; CDR3aa: CASSSQDTTNTEAFF; CDR3nt: TGTGCCAGCAGTTCCCAGGACACGACGAACACTGAAGCTTTCTTT
abundance: NA; v_gene: TRBV15; d_gene: NA; j_gene: TRBJ1-4; CDR3aa: CATSRDVGQGGGEKLFF; CDR3nt: TGTGCCACCAGCAGAGATGTGGGACAAGGGGGAGGGGAAAAACTGTTTTTT
abundance: NA; v_gene: TRBV4-1; d_gene: TRBD2; j_gene: TRBJ2-4; CDR3aa: CASSITQAGVLNIQYF; CDR3nt: TGCGCCAGCAGTATAACACAAGCGGGAGTATTGAACATTCAGTACTTC
abundance: NA; v_gene: TRBV18; d_gene: NA; j_gene: TRBJ2-1; CDR3aa: CASSQGQSTYNEQFF; CDR3nt: TGTGCCAGCTCACAAGGACAGTCAACCTACAATGAGCAGTTCTTC
abundance: NA; v_gene: TRBV5-6; d_gene: TRBD2; j_gene: TRBJ2-7; CDR3aa: CASSLGLAGEGEQYF; CDR3nt: TGTGCCAGCAGCTTGGGTCTAGCGGGAGAAGGCGAGCAGTACTTC
abundance: NA; v_gene: TRBV19; d_gene: NA; j_gene: TRBJ2-7; CDR3aa: CASSIAANEQYF; CDR3nt: TGTGCCAGTAGTATAGCCGCTAACGAGCAGTACTTC
abundance: NA; v_gene: TRBV6-6; d_gene: TRBD1; j_gene: TRBJ1-5; CDR3aa: CASTPGQGIQPQHF; CDR3nt: TGTGCCAGTACCCCGGGACAGGGGATTCAGCCCCAGCATTTT
abundance: NA; v_gene: TRBV27; d_gene: NA; j_gene: TRBJ1-4; CDR3aa: CASSLVQGREKLFF; CDR3nt: TGTGCCAGCAGTTTAGTCCAGGGTAGAGAAAAACTGTTTTTT
abundance: NA; v_gene: TRBV20-1; d_gene: TRBD1; j_gene: TRBJ1-2; CDR3aa: CSASWDRGNYGYTF; CDR3nt: TGCAGTGCTAGTTGGGACAGGGGGAACTATGGCTACACCTTC
abundance: NA; v_gene: TRBV6-1; d_gene: NA; j_gene: TRBJ2-1; CDR3aa: CASSEDRALDEQFF; CDR3nt: TGTGCCAGCAGTGAAGACAGGGCCCTTGATGAGCAGTTCTTC
abundance: NA; v_gene: TRBV7-2; d_gene: NA; j_gene: TRBJ2-3; CDR3aa: CASSSSGRTDTQYF; CDR3nt: TGTGCCAGCAGCTCCAGCGGCCGCACAGATACGCAGTATTTT
abundance: many; v_gene: TRBV2; d_gene: NA; j_gene: TRBJ1-6; CDR3aa: CASQMDGLLSPLHF; CDR3nt: TGTGCCAGTCAAATGGACGGACTACTCTCACCCCTCCACTTT
abundance: once; v_gene: TRBV7-9; d_gene: NA; j_gene: TRBJ1-2; CDR3aa: CASSLHIGDYGYTF; CDR3nt: TGTGCCAGCAGTCTCCATATCGGAGACTATGGCTACACCTTC
abundance: NA; v_gene: TRBV30; d_gene: TRBD1; j_gene: TRBJ1-2; CDR3aa: CAWGATGKGYTF; CDR3nt: TGTGCCTGGGGTGCGACAGGGAAAGGCTACACCTTC
abundance: NA; v_gene: TRBV5-1; d_gene: TRBD1; j_gene: TRBJ1-4; CDR3aa: CASSLEGTGDEKLFF; CDR3nt: TGCGCCAGCAGCTTGGAGGGGACAGGGGATGAAAAACTGTTTTTT
abundance: NA; v_gene: TRBV30; d_gene: TRBD2; j_gene: TRBJ2-1; CDR3aa: CAWSQETGGRFF; CDR3nt: TGTGCCTGGAGTCAGGAAACGGGAGGGAGATTCTTC
abundance: few; v_gene: TRBV29-1; d_gene: TRBD1; j_gene: TRBJ1-1; CDR3aa: CSVWTGAEGTEAFF; CDR3nt: TGCAGCGTTTGGACAGGGGCAGAAGGGACTGAAGCTTTCTTT
abundance: NA; v_gene: TRBV18; d_gene: TRBD1; j_gene: TRBJ2-7; CDR3aa: CASSTGTGGWEQYF; CDR3nt: TGTGCCAGCTCAACCGGGACAGGCGGCTGGGAGCAGTACTTC
abundance: NA; v_gene: TRBV14; d_gene: TRBD2; j_gene: TRBJ2-1; CDR3aa: CASSIGTSGRVEQFF; CDR3nt: TGTGCCAGCAGCATTGGGACTAGCGGGAGGGTCGAGCAGTTCTTC
abundance: NA; v_gene: TRBV3-1/TRBV3-2; d_gene: NA; j_gene: TRBJ2-7; CDR3aa: CASRSSHIAYEQYF; CDR3nt: TGTGCCAGCCGTTCGTCCCATATAGCCTACGAGCAGTACTTC
abundance: NA; v_gene: TRBV7-2; d_gene: NA; j_gene: TRBJ2-3; CDR3aa: CASGAYWPDTQYF; CDR3nt: TGTGCCAGCGGGGCCTACTGGCCAGATACGCAGTATTTT
abundance: NA; v_gene: TRBV10-3; d_gene: NA; j_gene: TRBJ1-4; CDR3aa: CAISESGDMGEKLFF; CDR3nt: TGTGCCATCAGTGAGTCAGGGGATATGGGAGAAAAACTGTTTTTT
abundance: NA; v_gene: TRBV5-4; d_gene: NA; j_gene: TRBJ2-7; CDR3aa: CASSWDGSYEQYF; CDR3nt: TGTGCCAGCAGCTGGGACGGGAGCTACGAGCAGTACTTC
abundance: NA; v_gene: TRBV5-4; d_gene: NA; j_gene: TRBJ1-6; CDR3aa: CASSLNGQNLNSPLHF; CDR3nt: TGTGCCAGCAGCTTGAATGGACAGAACCTTAATTCACCCCTCCACTTT
abundance: NA; v_gene: TRBV30; d_gene: TRBD2; j_gene: TRBJ2-5; CDR3aa: CAWGPRLAGPQYF; CDR3nt: TGTGCCTGGGGTCCCCGACTAGCGGGGCCCCAGTACTTC
abundance: NA; v_gene: TRBV10-2; d_gene: NA; j_gene: TRBJ1-4; CDR3aa: CASSAGRDEKLFF; CDR3nt: TGCGCCAGCAGTGCCGGGAGAGATGAAAAACTGTTTTTT
abundance: NA; v_gene: TRBV10-3; d_gene: TRBD1; j_gene: TRBJ1-4; CDR3aa: CAISESTWDRENEKLFF; CDR3nt: TGTGCCATCAGTGAGTCGACCTGGGACAGGGAGAATGAAAAACTGTTTTTT
abundance: NA; v_gene: TRBV14; d_gene: NA; j_gene: TRBJ1-1; CDR3aa: CASSRPGRTEAFF; CDR3nt: TGTGCCAGCAGCCGACCAGGGCGGACTGAAGCTTTCTTT
abundance: NA; v_gene: TRBV28; d_gene: NA; j_gene: TRBJ2-7; CDR3aa: CASSQHEGAYEQYF; CDR3nt: TGTGCCAGCAGCCAGCATGAGGGGGCCTACGAGCAGTACTTC
abundance: NA; v_gene: TRBV13; d_gene: TRBD1; j_gene: TRBJ2-7; CDR3aa: CASTRTGFPLEQYF; CDR3nt: TGTGCCAGCACCCGGACAGGGTTCCCCTTAGAGCAGTACTTC
abundance: NA; v_gene: TRBV25-1; d_gene: NA; j_gene: TRBJ2-2; CDR3aa: CASAGQTNTGELFF; CDR3nt: TGTGCCAGCGCCGGACAGACAAACACCGGGGAGCTGTTTTTT
abundance: NA; v_gene: TRBV6-6; d_gene: TRBD1; j_gene: TRBJ1-6; CDR3aa: CASSYRQGGNSPLHF; CDR3nt: TGTGCCAGCAGTTACAGACAGGGAGGAAATTCACCCCTCCACTTT
abundance: NA; v_gene: TRBV16; d_gene: NA; j_gene: TRBJ2-1; CDR3aa: CASSQSRGASRYNEQFF; CDR3nt: TGTGCCAGCAGCCAATCCCGGGGGGCTAGCCGGTACAATGAGCAGTTCTTC
abundance: NA; v_gene: TRBV5-1; d_gene: TRBD1; j_gene: TRBJ2-3; CDR3aa: CASSLAQGYTDTQYF; CDR3nt: TGCGCCAGCAGCTTGGCACAGGGGTACACAGATACGCAGTATTTT
abundance: NA; v_gene: TRBV5-1; d_gene: NA; j_gene: TRBJ2-7; CDR3aa: CASSLDAGLSYEQYF; CDR3nt: TGCGCCAGCAGCTTGGACGCGGGGCTCTCCTACGAGCAGTACTTC
abundance: NA; v_gene: TRBV5-1; d_gene: NA; j_gene: TRBJ1-5; CDR3aa: CASSLDTNQPQHF; CDR3nt: TGCGCCAGCAGCCTTGACACTAATCAGCCCCAGCATTTT
abundance: NA; v_gene: TRBV9; d_gene: NA; j_gene: TRBJ2-7; CDR3aa: CASSVGSSSSYEQYF; CDR3nt: TGTGCCAGCAGCGTTGGTAGCTCGAGCTCCTACGAGCAGTACTTC
abundance: NA; v_gene: TRBV9; d_gene: NA; j_gene: TRBJ2-1; CDR3aa: CASSPSDSYNEQFF; CDR3nt: TGTGCCAGCAGCCCCTCCGACAGTTACAATGAGCAGTTCTTC
abundance: NA; v_gene: TRBV18; d_gene: TRBD2; j_gene: TRBJ2-5; CDR3aa: CASSPAGLAGGGETQYF; CDR3nt: TGTGCCAGCTCACCAGCGGGACTAGCGGGAGGAGGGGAGACCCAGTACTTC
abundance: NA; v_gene: TRBV28; d_gene: TRBD1; j_gene: TRBJ1-2; CDR3aa: CASSSSRTGGSRDYGYTF; CDR3nt: TGTGCCAGCAGTTCCTCTCGGACAGGGGGTAGTAGGGACTATGGCTACACCTTC
abundance: NA; v_gene: TRBV27; d_gene: TRBD1; j_gene: TRBJ1-2; CDR3aa: CASSTGGLDGYTF; CDR3nt: TGTGCCAGCAGCACAGGGGGCCTGGATGGCTACACCTTC
abundance: NA; v_gene: TRBV9; d_gene: TRBD1; j_gene: TRBJ1-4; CDR3aa: CASSGITGGADEKLFF; CDR3nt: TGTGCCAGCAGCGGGATTACAGGGGGCGCAGATGAAAAACTGTTTTTT
abundance: NA; v_gene: TRBV4-1; d_gene: NA; j_gene: TRBJ2-2; CDR3aa: CASSPITGNTGELFF; CDR3nt: TGCGCCAGCAGCCCGATCACAGGGAACACCGGGGAGCTGTTTTTT
abundance: NA; v_gene: TRBV3-1/TRBV3-2; d_gene: NA; j_gene: TRBJ2-3; CDR3aa: CASSQARGYTDTQYF; CDR3nt: TGTGCCAGCAGCCAAGCCAGGGGATACACAGATACGCAGTATTTT
abundance: NA; v_gene: TRBV6-2/TRBV6-3; d_gene: TRBD2; j_gene: TRBJ2-5; CDR3aa: CASSPGREETQYF; CDR3nt: TGTGCCAGCAGCCCAGGGAGGGAAGAGACCCAGTACTTC
abundance: few; v_gene: TRBV7-9; d_gene: NA; j_gene: TRBJ2-2; CDR3aa: CASSSVNGELFF; CDR3nt: TGTGCCAGCAGCTCGGTTAACGGGGAGCTGTTTTTT
abundance: few; v_gene: TRBV6-2/TRBV6-3; d_gene: TRBD2; j_gene: TRBJ2-3; CDR3aa: CASSMGTRDTDTQYF; CDR3nt: TGTGCCAGCAGTATGGGGACTAGAGACACAGATACGCAGTATTTT
abundance: NA; v_gene: TRBV28; d_gene: TRBD1; j_gene: TRBJ2-1; CDR3aa: CASSLSGRGPFGEQFF; CDR3nt: TGTGCCAGCAGTTTATCAGGCAGGGGGCCGTTTGGTGAGCAGTTCTTC